This T cell receptor (beta chain) was found in a study of Ad26.COV2.S vaccination and SARS-CoV-2 variants. The length of the CDR3 is 15 residues. V was shortened by 4 bases and J by 0 bases, with 11 bases between the two germline ends. Germline CDR1 SGHRS, CDR2 YFSETQ. Profiled with immunoSEQ multiplex PCR; TCRdb holds only in-frame clones, not every one. The sample has roughly 270,000 clones; around 87% are singletons. This clone showed up just once. Treatment noted: some 19 received Ad26.COV2.S at low or high dose, single or two shots; a few received placebo; per-sample allocation not given. Sampling happened 63 days after the first vaccine or placebo injection.

The chain combines TRBV5-1 with TRBJ2-4; D possibly corresponds to TRBD2 (5 bases). The sample in question was peripheral blood, obtained in a trial of Ad26.COV2.S vaccine versus placebo. This receptor was identified in a person between 18 and 65 years old who received the Ad26.COV2.S COVID-19 vaccine or a placebo. CDR3 protein: CASSEGLLAKNIQYF. DNA for the CDR3: TGCGCCAGCAGCGAGGGCCTCCTAGCCAAAAACATTCAGTACTTC.